This paragraph covers one T cell receptor beta chain sequence. This specimen comes from a study of OX40 agonist ivuxolimab in advanced cancers. The CDR3 has 16 residues. V lost 1 base to trimming and J lost 5 bases, with 14 bases between them. The V gene's germline CDR1 is MGHRA and CDR2 YSYEKL. The data were produced by immunoSEQ multiplex PCR, yet TCRdb's version contains in-frame clones alone and is incomplete. The table lists fewer than 70,000 clones, about 83% of them singletons. This sample comprised CD4+ or CD8+ T cells sorted from blood, obtained in a trial of the OX40 agonist ivuxolimab. The chain links TRBV4-1 to TRBJ1-4; D unresolved. This TCR was sampled from an adult with an advanced solid tumor such as melanoma, head and neck, liver or kidney cancer. CDR3 amino acids: CASSQVRTASNEKLFF. The DNA for the CDR3 is TGCGCCAGCAGCCAAGTTCGGACGGCCAGCAATGAAAAACTGTTTTTT.